This TCR beta chain was retrieved from a study of OX40 agonist ivuxolimab in advanced cancers. Across the study: Antecedent anti-PD-1, anti-PD-L1 or anti-CTLA-4 therapy was permissible, with about 40% having received some.

Patients were ruled out by autoimmune disease history or systemic immunosuppression. Profiled with immunoSEQ multiplex PCR; TCRdb holds only in-frame clones, not every one. Of roughly 60,000 clones in the sample, roughly 85% are singletons; the top ten hold about 1%. J gave up 5 bases and V 0 bases, and 6 bases lay outside the gene matches. This CDR3 region has 16 residues. The germline CDR1 and CDR2 sequences are MNHNS and SASEGT. Sequences were derived from CD4+ or CD8+ T cells sorted from blood, sampled in a trial of the OX40 agonist ivuxolimab. V usage is TRBV6-1 and J usage is TRBJ2-1; the match to TRBD1 covers 8 bases. This TCR came from an adult with an advanced solid tumor such as melanoma, head and neck, liver or kidney cancer. CDR3 sequence (DNA): TGTGCCAGCAGTGAAGCCCGGACAGGGATGAACAATGAGCAGTTCTTC. It yields the protein CASSEARTGMNNEQFF.